The source of this T cell receptor beta chain is a study of tumor and adjacent non-tumor tissue in lung cancer. Across the study: Stage I to III disease affected 9 to 10 men and 5 women aged about 30 to 85. Some 4.2 million productive TCRbeta reads were obtained per sample on average.

Study results and caveats: TCR diversity was significantly greater in tumor than normal lung tissue.

A modified ARM-PCR protocol with three rounds of nested PCR amplified TCRbeta. From the multiplex PCR reads, TCRdb called clonotypes with MiXCR, one entry per CDR3 protein. The sample records tens of thousands of distinct CDR3 sequences, around 70% being singletons. The CDR3 extends over 14 amino acids. V was cut by 5 bases and J by 2 bases, with 12 bases left in between. Germline CDR1 reads MDHEN; CDR2 reads SYDVKM. The table lists this clonotype with many counts. Antigen: not known. The template was RNA from unsorted bulk tissue. The J gene is TRBJ1-1, the V gene TRBV28, with a weak D call TRBD1 (6 bases). Sequenced: lung tumor tissue. This sequence originates from a woman in her 70s with non-small cell lung cancer. The CDR3 nucleotides read TGTGCCAGCAGTCCACAGGGTTTTAACACTGAAGCTTTCTTT. Residues: CASSPQGFNTEAFF.